This T cell receptor beta chain originates from a study of early stage breast cancer tumors (dated by TCRdb to 2017 to 2019). Concerning the study at large: Of the approximately 15 invasive breast tumors, about a dozen were found to be estrogen receptor-positive, progesterone receptor-positive and HER2-negative. A read coverage of roughly 10-fold per sample was achieved on average. A total of 2 million to 3 million templates, representing some 1.2 million unique clonotypes, were detected across all samples. Of the roughly 12 ER+/PR+/HER2- tumors, eight were classified as invasive ductal carcinomas and four as invasive lobular carcinomas.

The germline V end is reduced by 2 bases and the J end by 9 bases; junction bases left unmatched: 8. CDR1 and CDR2 (MGHRA, YSYEKL) derive from the germline V gene. The CDR3 has 15 amino acids, counting the end cysteine and phenylalanine. Kept here is only the CDR3 DNA, which spans 45 bases and is read in frame from base 1. The study profiled bulk TCR beta-chain repertoires in matched peripheral blood, tumor and adjacent normal breast tissue taken from about 15 patients with early-stage breast cancer. Before surgery, roughly 4.5-11 mL of whole blood was collected in EDTA tubes and processed within 2 hours. Ficoll-Paque centrifugation in SepMate-50 tubes was used to isolate peripheral blood mononuclear cells. PBMCs were cryopreserved in about 90% FBS with roughly 10% DMSO in aliquots of roughly 1.9 to 4.5 million cells and stored in liquid nitrogen. The Qiagen AllPrep DNA/RNA Mini kit was used for genomic DNA extraction.

The investigation overall reported the following: About 2.7-fold higher T cell density and higher clonality were observed in tumors than in adjacent normal breast tissue. Enriched TCRB sequences shared across patients were mostly commonly generated sequences, unlikely to play an important role in the tumor microenvironment. Bulk genomic DNA sequencing of unsorted cells missed chain pairing and functional markers such as CD4, CD8 and FOXP3. The small cohort size prevented analysis by tumor subtype. Repertoires from blood resembled normal breast more closely than tumor, and using blood as a reference for each tissue separated tumor from normal in about 85% of the 16 patients.

Two independent genomic DNA replicates were amplified for each sample, with approximately 0.5 ug used for blood and around 1.5 ug for tumor or normal breast. Following the manufacturer's instructions, the ImmunoSeq Intro kit was used to carry out TCRB sequencing on genomic DNA. For absolute quantification, the roughly 30-cycle multiplex PCR included proprietary primers along with spike-in control sequences. An 87-bp fragment spanning the CDR3 and flanking V and J genes was sequenced with single-end 150-bp reads. Seven samples, with two replicates for each sample, were multiplexed per lane of an Illumina MiSeq using version 3.0 chemistry. The study's own analysis went as follows. Raw data were processed by the vendor's proprietary pipeline, with both replicates merged into one result per sample. A clonotype was defined as productive rearrangements that share the same V-gene family, CDR3 amino acid sequence and J-gene segment. To compute clonality, the normalized Shannon entropy (Pielou evenness) of TCRB abundances was subtracted from 1. T cell density was estimated by dividing total templates by the number of input cells inferred from the DNA input amount. Recon with default parameters was used to estimate total repertoire diversity and clonality. A clonotype was considered tumor-enriched if its abundance in tumor exceeded 0.1% and was at least 32-fold higher than its abundance in normal breast. Held by TCRdb, this immuneACCESS table contains in-frame sequences only and omits some clones. Under half of the omission traces to an unresolved V gene where checked; the cause of the rest is unknown. The V and J calls and clone size come from that table; D and trimming were worked out from the DNA. The sample includes about 29,000 clones, with approximately 84% observed a single time. The top ten hold about 9.4% of the sample.

A remark on this clone: Its target antigen remains unknown. No per-base quality is available; no much larger clone lies one base away.

The rearrangement joined TRBV4-1 to TRBJ1-4, with 8 bases aligning to TRBD1. The clonotype comes from a person aged 50-59 years with breast cancer. Source material: blood. The CDR3 protein: CASSQSRQGNQKLFF. The nucleotides are TGCGCCAGCAGCCAAAGTAGACAGGGGAATCAAAAACTGTTTTTT.